Listed below are T cell receptor beta chains from one sample, sequenced in a study of prognosis after radiotherapy for stage I lung cancer. TCRdb reprocessed the multiplex PCR reads via MiXCR and lists one record per CDR3 protein. Among about 12,000 distinct CDR3 sequences listed, around half were seen once. The source was PBMCs, collected before or after stereotactic body radiation therapy (not recorded which). The receptor set was obtained from a donor aged 50 or older with non-small cell lung cancer. CDR3s include the opening cysteine and the closing phenylalanine or tryptophan. A D gene is named only where the DNA matches it firmly. Some rows mark clone size as missing; the rest say once, few, many or name a class of expanded clone.

>TRBJ2-5|TRBV7-9|16|TRBD2|-
TGTGCCAGCAGCTTAGGGCTAGCGGGAGGAGAAGAGACCCAGTACTTC
CASSLGLAGGEETQYF
>TRBJ1-5|TRBV28|14|-|-
TGTGCCAGCAGTTTTTGGGGGAATGGTCAGCCCCAGCATTTT
CASSFWGNGQPQHF
>TRBJ1-2|TRBV5-1|15|-|-
TGCGCCAGCAGCTTGGCCGGAGGAATAACTATTGGCTACACCTTC
CASSLAGGITIGYTF
>TRBJ2-1|TRBV7-3|15|TRBD2|large
TGTGCCAGCAGCTTCTTAGCGGGAGTGTACAATGAGCAGTTCTTC
CASSFLAGVYNEQFF
>TRBJ2-6|TRBV12-3/TRBV12-4|18|TRBD1|-
TGTGCCAGCAGTTTAGGCCGATACAGGGGGCTCGGGGCCAACGTCCTGACTTTC
CASSLGRYRGLGANVLTF
>TRBJ2-2|TRBV6-1|15|-|medium-sized
TGTGCCAGCAGTGAACGTAGACGCCAGACCGGGGAGCTGTTTTTT
CASSERRRQTGELFF
>TRBJ1-3|TRBV13|13|-|-
TGTGCCAGCTCCGGCAGGGGAAGAAACACCATATATTTT
CASSGRGRNTIYF
>TRBJ2-3|TRBV20-1|19|-|medium-sized
TGCAGTGCTAGAGATCCGCTCCTGTCGACAGAGCCTAGCACAGATACGCAGTATTTT
CSARDPLLSTEPSTDTQYF
>TRBJ1-6|TRBV28|13|-|-
TGTGCCAGCGCTCCGGGGGGATATTCACCCCTCCACTTT
CASAPGGYSPLHF
>TRBJ2-1|TRBV12-3/TRBV12-4|18|TRBD2|medium-sized
TGTGCCAGCAGTTTAAGGCCCACGACTAGCGGGAGGTCCAATGAGCAGTTCTTC
CASSLRPTTSGRSNEQFF
>TRBJ2-3|TRBV30|13|TRBD2|medium-sized
TGTGCCTTCCCCGGGAGGGGCACAGATACGCAGTATTTT
CAFPGRGTDTQYF
>TRBJ2-7|TRBV6-2/TRBV6-3|14|-|-
TGTGCCAGCAGTCGTGCTGGGGCCAGGAACGAGCATTACTTC
CASSRAGARNEHYF
>TRBJ2-2|TRBV19|15|TRBD1|medium-sized
TGTGCCAGTAGTAGGGACAGCGCGAACACCGGGGAGCTGTTTTTT
CASSRDSANTGELFF
>TRBJ1-2|TRBV6-2/TRBV6-3|17|-|-
TGTGCCAGCAGTTACTTCCCCGACAGCAGAGGAAGTTGGGGCTACACCTTC
CASSYFPDSRGSWGYTF
>TRBJ2-2|TRBV20-1|15|-|-
TGCAGTGCTAGAGATCTTCGGCAACTTACCGGGGAGCTGTTTTTT
CSARDLRQLTGELFF
>TRBJ2-7|TRBV28|14|TRBD2|medium-sized
TGTGCCAGCAGCCCTCCGGGACTACTGTTCGAGCAGTACTTC
CASSPPGLLFEQYF
>TRBJ2-1|TRBV24-1|15|TRBD1|medium-sized
TGTGCCACCAGTGATCCGGGACAGGGGGCATATGAGCAGTTCTTC
CATSDPGQGAYEQFF
>TRBJ2-7|TRBV6-5|15|TRBD1|-
TGTGCCAGCAGTTCGACAGGGACAAATGCCTACGAGCAGTACTTC
CASSSTGTNAYEQYF
>TRBJ2-5|TRBV5-1|15|TRBD2|many
TGCGCCAGCAGCTTGAGCGGGAGAAGCGGGGAGACCCAGTACTTC
CASSLSGRSGETQYF
>TRBJ2-1|TRBV7-2|16|TRBD2|-
TGTGCCAGCAGTTTAAGTGGGCTGGGGGGGAAGAATGAGCAGTTCTTC
CASSLSGLGGKNEQFF
>TRBJ2-1|TRBV30|16|-|-
TGTGCCTGGAGTGTACCAACAGGGAGCCCCGCACGAGAGCAGTTCTTC
CAWSVPTGSPAREQFF
>TRBJ2-2|TRBV18|14|TRBD2|-
TGTGCCAGCTCACCCCCCGGGGGGACCGGGGAGCTGTTTTTT
CASSPPGGTGELFF
>TRBJ1-2|TRBV6-1|12|-|-
TGTGCCGGGTCCCGGGGAGGGGAGGGCTACACCTTC
CAGSRGGEGYTF
>TRBJ2-7|TRBV6-4|14|-|-
TGTTCCAGCAGTCCCTATAGCGGTAGCTACGAGCAGTACTTC
CSSSPYSGSYEQYF
>TRBJ2-5|TRBV9|17|-|-
TGTGCCAGCAGCGTAGGGGAGCGGGCTAACGTCAGAGAGACCCAGTACTTC
CASSVGERANVRETQYF
>TRBJ2-1|TRBV7-3|15|TRBD2|-
TGTGCCATCAGCGAGCTAGCGGGCGTACATAATGAGCAGTTCTTC
CAISELAGVHNEQFF
>TRBJ2-1|TRBV7-2|18|TRBD2|-
TGTGCCAGCAGCCCAACCTACCTTACTAGCGGGAGGGCTTGTGAGCAGTTCTTC
CASSPTYLTSGRACEQFF
>TRBJ2-3|TRBV20-1|15|-|-
TGCAGTGCTCGAACGGGCAGGGTGGTTGGAGATACGCAGTATTTT
CSARTGRVVGDTQYF
>TRBJ2-5|TRBV11-2|13|TRBD2|many
TGTGCCAGCAGCTTAGGACTAGCGGAGACCCAGTACTTC
CASSLGLAETQYF
>TRBJ2-1|TRBV11-2|14|-|once
TGTGCCAGCAGCTTAGTCCTGTCCTACAATGAGCAGTTCTTC
CASSLVLSYNEQFF
>TRBJ2-4|TRBV20-1|15|TRBD2|many
TGCAGTGCTAGCGTCGGGAGGCGGGACCGAAACATTCAGTACTTC
CSASVGRRDRNIQYF